The present T cell receptor (beta chain) was sequenced within a study of blood T cell repertoires in COVID-19. Study in general: T cells, B-cell-depleted T cells, or PBMCs supplied cDNA or gDNA.

Method: immunoSEQ multiplex PCR; TCRdb's copy keeps in-frame clones and lacks some. This table has some 180,000 clones, around 84% appearing once. The V and J ends lost 5 bases and 10 bases, in that order; junction bases with no gene match: 10. CDR3 length: 14 amino acids. Germline V CDR1 and CDR2: SGHNT, YYREEE (reference sequence). Enrolled during active infection, Seattle patients were then followed longitudinally. The sample consisted of peripheral blood. The origin of this receptor is a woman aged 80 or over with COVID-19, enrolled during active disease. The genes are TRBV5-4 and TRBJ2-1; 9 nucleotides agree with TRBD2. CDR3 in DNA: TGTGCCAGCAGTCTGGGGCGGGAGGGCCGAGAGCAGTTCTTC. This translates into CASSLGREGREQFF.